Below, 19 T cell receptor beta chains from the same sample are listed, as sequenced in a study of T and B cells in COVID-19 patients. BIOMED2 TRB-A/B primer pools were used in multiplex TRB PCR. TCRdb ran MiXCR on the multiplex PCR reads and lists one entry per CDR3 protein. The sample has 3,000 to 4,000 distinct CDR3 sequences, around 23% seen once; the top ten hold roughly 19%. TRB was amplified from about 260-540 ng of blood genomic DNA. The sample was blood. The receptors shown here come from a human donor with active COVID-19.

This clonotype is judged medium-sized. The V gene is TRBV29-1, the J gene TRBJ2-5, with 12 bases that match TRBD2. The CDR3 contains 17 residues. Germline CDR1 reads SQVTM; CDR2 reads ANQGSEA. V dropped 6 bases and J dropped 2; count of bases not matched to a gene: 13. The CDR3: CSVLLAGGHHKQETQYF. In DNA, the CDR3 is TGCAGCGTCCTACTAGCGGGAGGCCACCATAAACAAGAGACCCAGTACTTC.

This clonotype is classed as medium-sized. The chain couples TRBV12-3 or TRBV12-4 to TRBJ1-5; possibly TRBD1 for D (6 bases). CDR3 length: 13 amino acids. Deletions cut 9 bases from V and 1 base from J, with 10 bases between. The CDR3 reads CASSTGSNQPQHF. The CDR3 DNA follows: TGTGCCAGTTCTACAGGGAGCAATCAGCCCCAGCATTTT.

By share, this clonotype ranks as medium-sized. The rearrangement uses TRBV5-4 and TRBJ2-1, with 7 bases aligning to TRBD1. From germline, CDR1 is SGHNT and CDR2 YYREEE (reference sequence). This CDR3 comprises 14 residues. With V trimmed by 3 bases and J by 3 bases, 3 bases remained unmatched. CDR3 in amino acids: CASSSGTDYNEQFF. In DNA, the CDR3 is TGTGCCAGCAGCTCCGGGACAGACTACAATGAGCAGTTCTTC. The full variable domain, in which reference TRBV5-4 and TRBJ2-1 provide the parts outside the CDR3, is ETGVTQSPTHLIKTRGQQVTLRCSSQSGHNTVSWYQQALGQGPQFIFQYYREEENGRGNFPPRFSGLQFPNYSSELNVNALELDDSALYLCASSSGTDYNEQFFGPGTRLTVL.

This clonotype has a handful of counts. This rearrangement joins TRBV4-3 to TRBJ2-1; D is tentatively TRBD1 or TRBD2 (5 bases each). The germline V and J ends were trimmed by 0 bases and 1 base, with 13 bases remaining between them. The CDR3 has 17 amino acids. From germline, CDR1 is LGHNA and CDR2 YSLEER. CDR3 coding DNA: TGCGCCAGCAGCCAAGATCGAGGGGTAGGGTCCTACAATGAGCAGTTCTTC. The encoded protein is CASSQDRGVGSYNEQFF.

This chain joins TRBV11-3 and TRBJ1-2, with a tentative D call TRBD1 (5 bases). The V gene's germline CDR1 is SGHNT and CDR2 YENEEA. V was trimmed by 0 bases and J by 4 bases, leaving 15 bases between them. The CDR3 covers 16 residues. CDR3: CASSLDWGGGSYGYTF. Here the CDR3 DNA reads TGTGCCAGCAGCTTAGATTGGGGCGGAGGGTCCTATGGCTACACCTTC.

This clonotype ranks as large. This CDR3 reads CASSARGGQGDYGYTF. DNA for the CDR3: TGTGCCAGCAGCGCGAGGGGGGGACAGGGGGACTATGGCTACACCTTC. V and J are TRBV11-3 and TRBJ1-2; 11 positions match TRBD1. V lost 5 bases, J lost 3 bases, and 8 bases stayed unmatched. The CDR3 runs to 16 residues. CDR1 and CDR2 from the germline V gene are SGHNT and YENEEA.

This clonotype is deemed medium-sized (0.01 to 0.1%). This rearrangement joins TRBV5-6 to TRBJ1-1; possibly TRBD1 for D (6 bases). Germline CDR1 and CDR2: SGHDT and YYEEEE. The germline V and J ends were trimmed by 1 base and 0 bases, with 13 bases remaining between them. The CDR3 spans 16 residues. CDR3 DNA sequence: TGTGCCAGCAGCTTGCAGACAGGTCTAATGAACACTGAAGCTTTCTTT. As protein: CASSLQTGLMNTEAFF. Full variable domain (outside the CDR3, taken from reference TRBV5-6 and TRBJ1-1): DAGVTQSPTHLIKTRGQQVTLRCSPKSGHDTVSWYQQALGQGPQFIFQYYEEEERQRGNFPDRFSGHQFPNYSSELNVNALLLGDSALYLCASSLQTGLMNTEAFFGQGTRLTVV.

This clonotype ranks as medium-sized. The V and J genes are TRBV6-2 or TRBV6-3 and TRBJ2-7; D not resolved. Germline CDR1 MNHEY, CDR2 SVGEGT. With 2 bases removed from V and 2 bases from J, the gap between germline ends came to 10 bases. The CDR3 length is 14 residues. The CDR3 nucleotides read TGTGCCAGCAGTTACGATGCGGTTACCTACGAGCAGTACTTC. It specifies CASSYDAVTYEQYF.

By share, this clonotype counts as medium-sized. J is TRBJ1-5 and V is TRBV19; TRBD1 matches 10 bases. The CDR3 extends over 15 amino acids. V dropped 5 bases and J dropped 3; count of bases not matched to a gene: 4. Per the germline V gene, CDR1 is LNHDA and CDR2 is SQIVND (reference sequence). The CDR3 is CASSQGTGVNQPQHF. The DNA for the CDR3 is TGTGCCAGTAGTCAGGGGACAGGGGTCAATCAGCCCCAGCATTTT.

The J gene is TRBJ1-6, the V gene TRBV6-5; no clear D gene. Trimming left V 8 bases short and J 0 bases short, with 17 bases between. The CDR3 spans 17 residues. CDR1 and CDR2 (germline): MNHEY, SVGAGI. The CDR3 DNA is TGTGCCAGCCGACCTAAAGCGGTTTCCTCCTATAATTCACCCCTCCACTTT. It yields the protein CASRPKAVSSYNSPLHF.

J is TRBJ1-1 and V is TRBV30; D possibly corresponds to TRBD1 (5 bases). Germline-derived CDR1 and CDR2 are GTSNPN and SVGIG (reference sequence). The V and J ends lost 5 bases and 4 bases respectively, with 5 bases between them. The CDR3 sequence is 10 residues long. The CDR3 DNA sequence: TGTGCCTGGGGGGGCACTGAAGCTTTCTTT. Its protein is CAWGGTEAFF.

This clonotype is judged medium-sized. The chain uses TRBV6-1 and TRBJ1-2, with D uncertain. CDR1 and CDR2 (germline): MNHNS, SASEGT. V dropped 1 base and J dropped 0 bases, with 9 bases sitting between them. The CDR3 has 15 residues. The chain's CDR3 is CASSEELGTNYGYTF. The CDR3 DNA is TGTGCCAGCAGTGAAGAACTGGGGACTAACTATGGCTACACCTTC.

This clonotype came up a few times. This chain uses TRBV29-1 with TRBJ2-1, with 12 bases aligning to TRBD2. The CDR3 contains 14 residues. Germline-derived CDR1 and CDR2 are SQVTM and ANQGSEA. V was clipped by 7 bases and J by 3 bases; unmatched bases: 4. This CDR3 is CSGRTSGDYNEQFF. CDR3 nucleotide sequence: TGCAGCGGACGGACTAGCGGGGACTACAATGAGCAGTTCTTC.

By its share, this clonotype is medium-sized (0.01 to 0.1%). This CDR3 is CASSQVGGYTDTQYF. As DNA, the CDR3 is TGTGCCAGCAGCCAGGTCGGGGGATACACAGATACGCAGTATTTT. V usage is TRBV6-6 and J usage is TRBJ2-3, with TRBD2 as a possible D gene (6 bases). V was cut by 6 bases and J by 2 bases, with 15 bases left in between. Germline values: CDR1 MNHNY, CDR2 SVGAGI (reference sequence). CDR3 length: 15 amino acids.

The rearrangement joins TRBV5-1 to TRBJ1-5, with 9 bases lining up with TRBD1. Germline V gives CDR1 SGHRS, CDR2 YFSETQ. The CDR3 consists of 14 residues. The V and J ends lost 1 base and 5 bases, in that order; junction bases with no gene match: 1. CDR3 bases: TGCGCCAGCAGCTTGAGGACAGGGGATCAGCCCCAGCATTTT. Amino acid sequence: CASSLRTGDQPQHF. Full variable domain (missing parts from reference TRBV5-1 and TRBJ1-5): KAGVTQTPRYLIKTRGQQVTLSCSPISGHRSVSWYQQTPGQGLQFLFEYFSETQRNKGNFPGRFSGRQFSNSRSEMNVSTLELGDSALYLCASSLRTGDQPQHFGDGTRLSIL.

In this sample, this clonotype is medium-sized. This chain connects TRBV7-6 to TRBJ2-1; D unresolved. CDR3 size: 16 residues. V dropped 0 bases and J dropped 0 bases, with 9 bases sitting between them. Germline lookup yields CDR1 SGHVS and CDR2 FNYEAQ. In DNA, the CDR3 is TGTGCCAGCAGCTTAGCGGGCCCCAGCTCCTACAATGAGCAGTTCTTC. Amino acid sequence: CASSLAGPSSYNEQFF.

The chain combines TRBV2 with TRBJ1-2, with D maybe TRBD1 (6 bases). Germline V gene sequence: CDR1 SNHLY, CDR2 FYNNEI. CDR3 size: 15 residues. The germline V and J ends were trimmed by 8 bases and 3 bases, with 19 bases remaining between them. CDR3: CASAPRTDNYYGYTF. CDR3 DNA sequence: TGTGCCAGCGCCCCCCGGACAGATAACTACTATGGCTACACCTTC.

This clonotype appeared a few times. J is TRBJ1-2 and V is TRBV18; 9 nucleotides match TRBD1. There are 16 residues in the CDR3. Germline V gene sequence: CDR1 KGHSH, CDR2 LQKENI. V lost 1 base, J lost 6 bases, and 9 bases stayed unmatched. The chain's CDR3 is CASSPQGQGLYNGYTF. CDR3 nucleotide sequence: TGTGCCAGCTCACCACAAGGACAGGGGTTGTATAATGGCTACACCTTC.

The table lists this clonotype with a count of one. The V and J genes are TRBV6-2 or TRBV6-3 and TRBJ1-5, with no clear D. Trimming pared 5 bases from V and 2 bases from J, leaving 7 bases between. The CDR3 is 13 amino acids. CDR1 is MNHEY, CDR2 SVGEGT, per germline. The DNA of the CDR3 is TGTGCCAGCAGTGACGGAGGCAATCAGCCCCAGCATTTT. Encoded protein: CASSDGGNQPQHF.